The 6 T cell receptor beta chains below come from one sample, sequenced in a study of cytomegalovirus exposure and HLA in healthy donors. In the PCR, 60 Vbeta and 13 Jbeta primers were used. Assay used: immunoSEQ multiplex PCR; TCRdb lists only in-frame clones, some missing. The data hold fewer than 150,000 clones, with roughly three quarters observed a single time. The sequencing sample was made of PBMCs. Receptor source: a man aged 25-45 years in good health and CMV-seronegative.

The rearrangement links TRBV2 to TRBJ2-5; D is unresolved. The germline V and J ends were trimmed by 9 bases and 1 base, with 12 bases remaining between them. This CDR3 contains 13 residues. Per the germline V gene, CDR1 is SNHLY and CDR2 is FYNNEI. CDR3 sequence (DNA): TGTGCCAGTTTAGTACAGATCCAAGAGACCCAGTACTTC. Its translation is CASLVQIQETQYF.

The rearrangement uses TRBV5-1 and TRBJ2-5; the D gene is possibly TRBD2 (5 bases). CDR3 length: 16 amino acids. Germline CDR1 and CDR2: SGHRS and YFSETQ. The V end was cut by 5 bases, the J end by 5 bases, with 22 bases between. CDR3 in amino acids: CASSPMGAPNGETQYF. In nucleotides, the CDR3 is TGCGCCAGCAGTCCGATGGGAGCTCCTAACGGGGAGACCCAGTACTTC.

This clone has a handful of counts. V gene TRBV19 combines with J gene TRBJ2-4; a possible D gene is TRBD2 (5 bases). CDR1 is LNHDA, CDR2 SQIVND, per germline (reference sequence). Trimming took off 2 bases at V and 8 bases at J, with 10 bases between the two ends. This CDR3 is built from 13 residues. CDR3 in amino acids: CASSITLADIQYF. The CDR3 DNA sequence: TGTGCCAGTAGTATAACGCTAGCTGACATTCAGTACTTC. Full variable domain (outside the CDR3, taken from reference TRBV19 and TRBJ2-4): DGGITQSPKYLFRKEGQNVTLSCEQNLNHDAMYWYRQDPGQGLRLIYYSQIVNDFQKGDIAEGYSVSREKKESFPLTVTSAQKNPTAFYLCASSITLADIQYFGAGTRLSVL.

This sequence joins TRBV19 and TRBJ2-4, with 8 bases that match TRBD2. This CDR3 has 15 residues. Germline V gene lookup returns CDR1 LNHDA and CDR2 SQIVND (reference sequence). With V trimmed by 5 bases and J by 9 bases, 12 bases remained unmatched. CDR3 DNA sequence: TGTGCCAGTAGTCCGCCGGCGGGGGGAGATGTCATTCAGTACTTC. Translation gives CASSPPAGGDVIQYF.

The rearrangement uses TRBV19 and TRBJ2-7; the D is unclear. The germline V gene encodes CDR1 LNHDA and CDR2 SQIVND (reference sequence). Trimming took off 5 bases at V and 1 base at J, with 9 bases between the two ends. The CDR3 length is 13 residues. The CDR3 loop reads CASSVGQSYEQYF. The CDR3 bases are TGTGCCAGTAGTGTTGGCCAATCCTACGAGCAGTACTTC.

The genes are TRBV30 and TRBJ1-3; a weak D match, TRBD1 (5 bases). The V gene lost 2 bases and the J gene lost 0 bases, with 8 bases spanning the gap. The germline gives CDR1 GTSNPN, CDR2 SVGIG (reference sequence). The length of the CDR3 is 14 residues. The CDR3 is CAWSQGISGNTIYF. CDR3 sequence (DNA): TGTGCCTGGAGTCAGGGCATCTCTGGAAACACCATATATTTT.